This T cell receptor (beta chain) was recovered during a study of cytomegalovirus exposure and HLA in healthy donors. Germline V gene sequence: CDR1 LGHNA, CDR2 YSLEER. The CDR3 consists of 15 residues. V shed 0 bases and J 7 bases; nucleotides not matched to a gene: 3. Researchers ran the PCR with 60 Vbeta and 13 Jbeta primers. TCRdb's copy holds only in-frame clones and misses some; the assay was immunoSEQ multiplex PCR. The data contain 120,000 to 150,000 clones, approximately 80% of them singletons. The sample consisted of PBMCs. The receptor comes from a woman aged 40 to 50 in good health and CMV-seronegative. The chain combines TRBV4-3 with TRBJ1-6; 7 positions match TRBD1. CDR3 loop: CASSQEGQVNSPLHF. The CDR3 DNA reads as TGCGCCAGCAGCCAAGAAGGACAGGTGAATTCACCCCTCCACTTT.